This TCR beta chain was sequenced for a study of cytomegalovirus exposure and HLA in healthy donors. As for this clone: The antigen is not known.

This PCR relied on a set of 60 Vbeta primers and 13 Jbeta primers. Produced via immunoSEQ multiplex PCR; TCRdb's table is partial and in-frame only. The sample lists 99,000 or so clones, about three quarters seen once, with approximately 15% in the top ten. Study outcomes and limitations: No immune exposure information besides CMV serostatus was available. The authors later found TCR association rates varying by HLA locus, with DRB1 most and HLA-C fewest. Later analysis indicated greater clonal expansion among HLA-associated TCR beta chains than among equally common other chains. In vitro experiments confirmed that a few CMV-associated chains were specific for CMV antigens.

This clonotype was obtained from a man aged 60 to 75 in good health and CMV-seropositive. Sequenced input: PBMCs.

CDR3 sequence: CASTRSGTSWNEQYF. The CDR3 nucleotides read TGCGCCAGCACCCGTTCCGGGACTAGCTGGAACGAGCAGTACTTC. The gene calls are TRBV5-1 and TRBJ2-7; 9 nucleotides align to TRBD2. V was clipped by 6 bases and J by 5 bases; unmatched bases: 12. The CDR3 has 15 residues. Per germline, CDR1 SGHRS and CDR2 YFSETQ. Variable domain in full (rest from reference TRBV5-1 and TRBJ2-7): KAGVTQTPRYLIKTRGQQVTLSCSPISGHRSVSWYQQTPGQGLQFLFEYFSETQRNKGNFPGRFSGRQFSNSRSEMNVSTLELGDSALYLCASTRSGTSWNEQYFGPGTRLTVT.